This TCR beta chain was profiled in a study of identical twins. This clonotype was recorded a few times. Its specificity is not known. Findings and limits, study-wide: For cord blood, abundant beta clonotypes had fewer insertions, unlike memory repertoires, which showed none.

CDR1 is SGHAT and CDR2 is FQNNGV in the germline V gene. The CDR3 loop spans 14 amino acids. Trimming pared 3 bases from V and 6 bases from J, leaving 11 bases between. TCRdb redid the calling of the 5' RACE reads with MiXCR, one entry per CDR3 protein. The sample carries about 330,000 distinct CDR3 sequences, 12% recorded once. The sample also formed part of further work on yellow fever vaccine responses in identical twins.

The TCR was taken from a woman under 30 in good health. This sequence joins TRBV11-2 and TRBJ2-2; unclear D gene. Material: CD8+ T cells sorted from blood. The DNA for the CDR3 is TGTGCCAGCAGCTTGGTTCTCGCGGCCGGGGAGCTGTTTTTT. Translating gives CASSLVLAAGELFF.